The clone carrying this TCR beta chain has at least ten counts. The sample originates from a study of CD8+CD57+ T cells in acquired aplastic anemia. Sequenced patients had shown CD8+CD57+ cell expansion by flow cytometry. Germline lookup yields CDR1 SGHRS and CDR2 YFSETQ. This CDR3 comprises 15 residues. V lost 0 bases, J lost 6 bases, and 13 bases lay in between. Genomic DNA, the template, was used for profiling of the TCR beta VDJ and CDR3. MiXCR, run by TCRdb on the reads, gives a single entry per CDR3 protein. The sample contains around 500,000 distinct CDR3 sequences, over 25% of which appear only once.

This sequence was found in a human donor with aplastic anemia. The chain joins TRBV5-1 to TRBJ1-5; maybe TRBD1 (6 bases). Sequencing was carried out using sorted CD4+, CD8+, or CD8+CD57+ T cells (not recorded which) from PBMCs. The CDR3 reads CASSLEGGIGQPQHF. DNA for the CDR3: TGCGCCAGCAGCTTGGAGGGGGGTATAGGTCAGCCCCAGCATTTT.